This T cell receptor (beta chain) derives from a study of cytomegalovirus exposure and HLA in healthy donors. General observations from the study: As confirmed in vitro, a few CMV-associated chains were specific for CMV antigens. Among the sequence variants, a highly shared cluster was likely an artifact of sequencing.

The CDR3 consists of 15 residues. Germline CDR1 KGHSH, CDR2 LQKENI. V was pared by 2 bases and J by 4 bases, with 5 bases of the junction left unmatched. PCR primers comprised 60 Vbeta and 13 Jbeta primers. Here immunoSEQ multiplex PCR was the method, and the copy in TCRdb shows in-frame clones only, minus some. The data hold under 200,000 clones, with 65% to 90% observed a single time. On this clone itself: The antigen is unknown.

The clonotype comes from a woman aged 45-59 years in good health and CMV-seronegative. The sequencing input was PBMCs. The gene calls are TRBV18 and TRBJ2-3; TRBD2 matches 8 bases. DNA of the CDR3: TGTGCCAGCTCACCAGCGGGACTAGTCCCAGATACGCAGTATTTT. It is translated as CASSPAGLVPDTQYF. The full variable domain, rest sourced from reference TRBV18 and TRBJ2-3, is NAGVMQNPRHLVRRRGQEARLRCSPMKGHSHVYWYRQLPEEGLKFMVYLQKENIIDESGMPKERFSAEFPKEGPSILRIQQVVRGDSAAYFCASSPAGLVPDTQYFGPGTRLTVL.